Sequencing of this T cell receptor (beta chain) was carried out in a study of post-analysis software for immune sequencing data. Whole-study context: Patients with relapsing-remitting, secondary progressive and progressive-relapsing multiple sclerosis courses were all represented. Broader study findings: There was significantly lower normalized Chao1 diversity in multiple sclerosis patients than in controls. About 5 TRBV segments occurring more often in patients than controls included TRBV5-6, TRBV5-1 and TRBV20-1.

This clonotype was detected many times. Its matching antigen is unknown. Germline values: CDR1 KGHSH, CDR2 LQKENI. The ends lost 4 bases at V and 5 bases at J; junction bases unmatched: 18. The CDR3 is made up of 18 amino acids. TCR beta libraries were prepared from cDNA with unique molecular identifiers. From the PCR reads, TCRdb called clonotypes with MiXCR, one entry per CDR3 protein. Of about 190,000 distinct CDR3 sequences listed, 29% are singletons. This chain joins TRBV18 and TRBJ2-5; 8 nucleotides match TRBD2. The receptor comes from a girl aged 2 to 17 with multiple sclerosis. Sequencing input: blood. CDR3 sequence reads: CASSRLPTSATGGETQYF. Written as DNA, the CDR3 is TGTGCCAGCTCACGACTACCGACTAGCGCGACGGGTGGGGAGACCCAGTACTTC.